This T cell receptor (beta chain) was recovered during a study of memory CD4+ T cells and cytomegalovirus serostatus. The V end lost 8 bases, the J end lost 3 bases, and 11 bases lay between the germline ends. CDR1 is SNHLY and CDR2 is FYNNEI in the germline V gene. The CDR3 has 13 amino acids. The table lists this clone with a few counts. The sort gate was single viable CD3+CD4+CD8-CD45RO+ cells for memory CD4+ T cells. Per the study methods: Out-of-frame sequences were removed, leaving some 2 million distinct TCRbeta sequences. Some clones are missing from TCRdb's copy, which holds only in-frame ones; the method was immunoSEQ multiplex PCR. V and J calls and clone size are those listed in that table; D and trimming were worked out from the DNA. This table has 80,000 or so clones, roughly three quarters appearing once.

The sequenced sample was memory CD4+ T cells from blood. The TCR originated in an adult in good health and CMV-seropositive. The chain carries TRBV2 and TRBJ1-3; D ambiguous. Written as DNA, the CDR3 is TGTGCCAGCTTTGGGCCCTTTGGAAACACCATATATTTT. This encodes CASFGPFGNTIYF.